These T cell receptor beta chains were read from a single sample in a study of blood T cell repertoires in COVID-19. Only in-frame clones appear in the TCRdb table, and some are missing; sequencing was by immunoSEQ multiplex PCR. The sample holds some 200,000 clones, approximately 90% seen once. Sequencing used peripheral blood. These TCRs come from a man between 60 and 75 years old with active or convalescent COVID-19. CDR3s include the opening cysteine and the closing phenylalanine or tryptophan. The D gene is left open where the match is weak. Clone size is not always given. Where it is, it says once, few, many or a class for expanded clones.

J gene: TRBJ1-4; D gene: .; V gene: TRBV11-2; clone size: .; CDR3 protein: CASKRGQGTSTNEKLFF
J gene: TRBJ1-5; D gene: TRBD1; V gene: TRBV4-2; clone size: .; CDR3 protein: CASSQAGTGLFQPQHF
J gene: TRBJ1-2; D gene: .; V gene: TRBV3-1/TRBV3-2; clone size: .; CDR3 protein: CASSQEGSYGYTF
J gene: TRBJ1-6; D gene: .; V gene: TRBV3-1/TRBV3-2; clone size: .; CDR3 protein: CASSQVGVGSPLHF
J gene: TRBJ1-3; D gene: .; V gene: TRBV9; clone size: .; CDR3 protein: CASSVDSYSGNTIYF
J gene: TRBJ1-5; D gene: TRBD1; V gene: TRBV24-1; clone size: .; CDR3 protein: CATSDGGTGGGQPQHF
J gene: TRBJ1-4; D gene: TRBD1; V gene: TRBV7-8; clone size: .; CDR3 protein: CASSLMAGGSANEKLFF
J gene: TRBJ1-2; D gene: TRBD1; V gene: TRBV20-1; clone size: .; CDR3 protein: CSASAETGGEDYGYTF
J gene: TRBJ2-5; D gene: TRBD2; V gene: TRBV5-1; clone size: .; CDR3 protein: CASSLSASGGQETQYF
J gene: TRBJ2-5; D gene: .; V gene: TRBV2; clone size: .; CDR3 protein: CASTRQGPQETQYF
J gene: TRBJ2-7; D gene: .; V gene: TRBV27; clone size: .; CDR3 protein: CASSFRDNHYEQYF
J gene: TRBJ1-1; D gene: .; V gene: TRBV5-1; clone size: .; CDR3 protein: CASRAEGGNTEAFF
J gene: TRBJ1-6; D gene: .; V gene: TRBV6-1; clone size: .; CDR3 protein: CASSEAVEGNSPLHF
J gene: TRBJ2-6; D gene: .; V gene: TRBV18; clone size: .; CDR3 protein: CASSDRTASTSGANVLTF
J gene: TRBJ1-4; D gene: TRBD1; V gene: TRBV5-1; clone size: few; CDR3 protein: CASSRDRGSEKLFF
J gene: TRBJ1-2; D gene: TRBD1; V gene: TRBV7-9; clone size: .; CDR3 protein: CASSTEGQGEGYTF
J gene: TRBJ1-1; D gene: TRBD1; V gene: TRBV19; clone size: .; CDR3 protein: CASSGGTGYRDPEAFF
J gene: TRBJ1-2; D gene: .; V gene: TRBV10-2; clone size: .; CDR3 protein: CASSEGARYGYTF
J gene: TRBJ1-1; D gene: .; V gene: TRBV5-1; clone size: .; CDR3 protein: CASRARSMNTEAFF
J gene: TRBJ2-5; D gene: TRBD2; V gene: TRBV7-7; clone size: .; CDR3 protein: CASSGGVGSALETQYF
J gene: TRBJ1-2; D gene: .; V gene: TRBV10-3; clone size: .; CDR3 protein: CAIRQAIGDYTF
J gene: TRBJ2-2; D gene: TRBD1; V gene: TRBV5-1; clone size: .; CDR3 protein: CASSPSTGAGNTGELFF
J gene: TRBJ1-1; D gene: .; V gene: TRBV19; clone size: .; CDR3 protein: CASSIDSGMNTEAFF
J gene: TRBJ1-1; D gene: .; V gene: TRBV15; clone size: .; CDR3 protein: CATSRDRAARANTEAFF
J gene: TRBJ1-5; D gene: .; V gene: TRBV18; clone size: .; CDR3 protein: CASSRSVGNQPQHF
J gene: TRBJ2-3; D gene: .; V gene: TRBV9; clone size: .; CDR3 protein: CASSLQMSDTQYF
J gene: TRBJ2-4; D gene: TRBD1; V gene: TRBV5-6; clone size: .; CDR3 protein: CASSPPPGQGRSAKNIQYF
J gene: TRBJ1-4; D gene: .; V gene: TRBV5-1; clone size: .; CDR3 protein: CASSFGQDEKLFF
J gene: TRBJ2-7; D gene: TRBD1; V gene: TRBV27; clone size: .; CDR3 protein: CASSPRDPTGFYEQYF
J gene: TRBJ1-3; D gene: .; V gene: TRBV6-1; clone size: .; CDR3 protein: CASSEAHGGSSGNTIYF
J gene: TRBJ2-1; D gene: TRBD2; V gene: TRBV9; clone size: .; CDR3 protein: CASSPRTSGGNEQFF
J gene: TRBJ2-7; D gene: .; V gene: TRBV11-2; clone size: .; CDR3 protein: CASSLGKGSGTYEQYF
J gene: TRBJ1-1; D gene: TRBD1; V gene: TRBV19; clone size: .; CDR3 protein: CASSAGQGVGTEAFF
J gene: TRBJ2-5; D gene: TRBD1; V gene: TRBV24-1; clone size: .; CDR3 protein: CATSDPWPGGTQYF
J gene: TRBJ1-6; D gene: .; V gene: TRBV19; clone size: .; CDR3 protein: CASSLQGGRLSYNSPLHF
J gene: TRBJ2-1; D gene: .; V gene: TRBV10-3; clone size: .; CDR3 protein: CAISEKGGPNEQFF
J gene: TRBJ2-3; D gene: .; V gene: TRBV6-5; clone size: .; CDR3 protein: CASSYGSRDTQYF
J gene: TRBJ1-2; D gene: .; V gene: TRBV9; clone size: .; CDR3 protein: CASSVGTQGYGYTF
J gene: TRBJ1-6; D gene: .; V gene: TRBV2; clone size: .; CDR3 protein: CASSSGFNSPLHF
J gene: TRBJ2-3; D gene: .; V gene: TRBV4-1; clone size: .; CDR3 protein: CASSQDPGTPVTDTQYF